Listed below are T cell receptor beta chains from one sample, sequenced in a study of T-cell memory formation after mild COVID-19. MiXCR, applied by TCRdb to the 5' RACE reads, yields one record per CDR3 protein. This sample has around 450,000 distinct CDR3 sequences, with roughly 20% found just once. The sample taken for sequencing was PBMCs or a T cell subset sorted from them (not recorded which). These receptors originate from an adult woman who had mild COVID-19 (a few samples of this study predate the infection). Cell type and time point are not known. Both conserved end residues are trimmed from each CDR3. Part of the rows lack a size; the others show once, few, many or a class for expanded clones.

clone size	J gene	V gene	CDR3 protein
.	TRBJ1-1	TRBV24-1	ATSDSNQGHTEAF
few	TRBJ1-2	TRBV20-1	SSFLRGNYGYT
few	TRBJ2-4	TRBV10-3	AISEGTKNIQY
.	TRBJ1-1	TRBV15	ATSRAQGLTEGAF
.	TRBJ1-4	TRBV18	ASSPPGGEKLF
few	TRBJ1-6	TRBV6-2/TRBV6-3	ASSYEGGNSPLH
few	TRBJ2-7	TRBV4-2	ASSQEDRQPYEQY
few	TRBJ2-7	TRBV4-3	ASSQPPGLKRDEQY
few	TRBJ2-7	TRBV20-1	SARERELTYEQY
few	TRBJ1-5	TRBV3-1	ASSQVAGFNQPQH
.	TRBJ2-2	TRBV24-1	ATSDYKGAGTGELF
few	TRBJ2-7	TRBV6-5	ASSYRAGSGYEQY
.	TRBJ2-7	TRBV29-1	SVESREGQEEQY
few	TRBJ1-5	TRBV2	ASSQDSGNLPQH
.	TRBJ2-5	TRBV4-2	ASSQDRTNQETQY
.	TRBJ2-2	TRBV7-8	ASSLARGIRTGELF
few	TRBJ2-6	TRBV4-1	ASSQDRGAGANVLT
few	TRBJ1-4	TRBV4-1	ASSPPGRTATNEKLF
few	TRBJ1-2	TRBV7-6	ASSSPVWKPAGYT
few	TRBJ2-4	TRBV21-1	ASSKTLRHSKNIQY
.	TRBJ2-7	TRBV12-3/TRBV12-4	ASSGTGVEQY
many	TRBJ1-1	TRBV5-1	ASSSGTGNTEAF
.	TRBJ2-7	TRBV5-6	ASSHRTAYEQY
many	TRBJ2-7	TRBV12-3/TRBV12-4	ASSPRRTGRYEQY
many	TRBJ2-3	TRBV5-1	ASSHGTGTDTQY
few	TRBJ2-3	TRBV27	ASSPHPRGSTDTQY
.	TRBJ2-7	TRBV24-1	ATSEHPGSSYEQY
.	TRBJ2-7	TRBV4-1	ASSQDWRVYEQY
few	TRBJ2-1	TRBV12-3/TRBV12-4	ASEPGQGRYNEQF
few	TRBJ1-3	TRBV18	ASSPSGYRRNTIY
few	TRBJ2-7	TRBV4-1	ASSQEGTPQPSYEQY
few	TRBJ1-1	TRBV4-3	ASSQDPGGDTEAF
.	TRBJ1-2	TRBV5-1	ASSLATGAPNYGYT
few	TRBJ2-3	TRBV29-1	SVERATDTQY
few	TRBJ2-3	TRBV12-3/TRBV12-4	ASSLGLGLDTQY
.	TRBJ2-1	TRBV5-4	ASSLGTSGGVYNEQF
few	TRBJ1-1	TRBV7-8	ASSRKEGARTEAF
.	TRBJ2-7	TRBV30	ASTKQGYEQY
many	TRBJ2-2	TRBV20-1	SAAKGTGPGTGELF
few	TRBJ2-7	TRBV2	ASSELGFAYEQY
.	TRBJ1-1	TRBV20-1	SAREREMNTEAF
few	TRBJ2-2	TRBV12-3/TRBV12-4	ASSPDVTGELF
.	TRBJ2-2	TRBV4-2	ASSPAGEVGELF
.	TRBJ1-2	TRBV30	AWSGGQGLNGYT
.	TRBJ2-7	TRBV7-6	ASSTGQGYYEQY
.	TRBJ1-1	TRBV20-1	SARPSDSDTEAF
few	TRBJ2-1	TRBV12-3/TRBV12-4	ASSHRDHPHNEQF
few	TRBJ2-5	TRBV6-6	ASSYSWGQGESGETQY
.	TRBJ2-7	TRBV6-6	ASSPPLAGGPYEQY
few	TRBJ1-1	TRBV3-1	ASSQGGTVIMNTEAF
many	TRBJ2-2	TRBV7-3	ASSYVGGELF
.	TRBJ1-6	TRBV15	ATSRATGNSPLH
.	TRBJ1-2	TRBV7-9	AGETGNVNYGYT
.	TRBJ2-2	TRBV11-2	ATKGLTANTGELF
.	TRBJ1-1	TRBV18	ASSSPPRGIAEAF
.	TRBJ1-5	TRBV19	ASTNQRGSFSNQPQH
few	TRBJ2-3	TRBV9	ASSGGPYNTQY
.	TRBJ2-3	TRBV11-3	ASAWQGTDTQY
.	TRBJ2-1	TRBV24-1	ATSTGGYNEQF